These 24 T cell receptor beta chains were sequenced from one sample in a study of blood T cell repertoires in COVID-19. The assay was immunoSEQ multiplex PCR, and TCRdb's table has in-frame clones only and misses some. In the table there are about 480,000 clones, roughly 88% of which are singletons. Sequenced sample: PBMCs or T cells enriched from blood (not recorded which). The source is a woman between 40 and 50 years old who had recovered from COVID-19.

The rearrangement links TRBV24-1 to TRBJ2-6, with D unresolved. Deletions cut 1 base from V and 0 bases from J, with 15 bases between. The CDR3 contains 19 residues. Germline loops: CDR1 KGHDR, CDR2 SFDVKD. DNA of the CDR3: TGTGCCACCAGTGATTTAAACCACCTGGCTCTCTCTGGGGCCAACGTCCTGACTTTC. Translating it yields CATSDLNHLALSGANVLTF.

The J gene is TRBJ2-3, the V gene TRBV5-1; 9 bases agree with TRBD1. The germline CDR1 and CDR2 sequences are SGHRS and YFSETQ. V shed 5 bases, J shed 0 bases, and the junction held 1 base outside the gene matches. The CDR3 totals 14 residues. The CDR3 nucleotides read TGCGCCAGCAGACAGGGGGCTAGCACAGATACGCAGTATTTT. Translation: CASRQGASTDTQYF.

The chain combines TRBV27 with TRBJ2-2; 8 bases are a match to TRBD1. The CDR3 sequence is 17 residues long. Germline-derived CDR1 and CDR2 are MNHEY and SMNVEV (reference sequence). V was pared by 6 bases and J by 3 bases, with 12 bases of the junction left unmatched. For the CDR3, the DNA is TGTGCCAGCAGCCCACTCGCTGGGACAGGTGACACCGGGGAGCTGTTTTTT. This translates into CASSPLAGTGDTGELFF.

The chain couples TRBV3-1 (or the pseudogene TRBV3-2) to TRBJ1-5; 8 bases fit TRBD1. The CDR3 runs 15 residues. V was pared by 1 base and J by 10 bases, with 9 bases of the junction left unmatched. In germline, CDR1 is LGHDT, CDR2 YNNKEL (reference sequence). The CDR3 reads CASSQGMVGQDPQHF. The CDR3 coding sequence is TGTGCCAGCAGCCAAGGAATGGTGGGACAGGACCCCCAGCATTTT.

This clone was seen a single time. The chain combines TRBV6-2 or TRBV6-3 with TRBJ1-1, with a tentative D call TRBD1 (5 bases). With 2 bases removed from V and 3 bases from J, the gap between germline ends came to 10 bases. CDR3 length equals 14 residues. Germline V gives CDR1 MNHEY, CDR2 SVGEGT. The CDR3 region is CASSYLRGYTEAFF. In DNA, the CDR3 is TGTGCCAGCAGTTACCTCCGGGGGTACACTGAAGCTTTCTTT.

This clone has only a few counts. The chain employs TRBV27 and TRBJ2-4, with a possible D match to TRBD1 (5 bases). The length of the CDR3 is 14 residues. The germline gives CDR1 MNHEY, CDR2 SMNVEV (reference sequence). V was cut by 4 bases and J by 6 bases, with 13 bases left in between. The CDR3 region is CASSSLGRRNIQYF. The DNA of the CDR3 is TGTGCCAGCAGTTCGTTGGGGCGGAGAAACATTCAGTACTTC.

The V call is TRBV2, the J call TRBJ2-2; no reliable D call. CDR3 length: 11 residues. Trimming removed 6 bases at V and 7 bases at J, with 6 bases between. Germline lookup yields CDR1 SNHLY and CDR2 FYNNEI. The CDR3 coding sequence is TGTGCCAGCAGATGGAGCGGGGAGCTGTTTTTT. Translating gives CASRWSGELFF.

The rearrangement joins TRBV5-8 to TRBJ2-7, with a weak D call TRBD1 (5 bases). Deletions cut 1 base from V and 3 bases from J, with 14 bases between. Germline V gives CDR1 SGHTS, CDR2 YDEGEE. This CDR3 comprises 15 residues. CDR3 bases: TGTGCCAGCAGCTTGAGGGGCACCCCAGTCTACGAGCAGTACTTC. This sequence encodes CASSLRGTPVYEQYF. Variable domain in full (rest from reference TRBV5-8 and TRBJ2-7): EAGVTQSPTHLIKTRGQQATLRCSPISGHTSVYWYQQALGLGLQFLLWYDEGEERNRGNFPPRFSGRQFPNYSSELNVNALELEDSALYLCASSLRGTPVYEQYFGPGTRLTVT.

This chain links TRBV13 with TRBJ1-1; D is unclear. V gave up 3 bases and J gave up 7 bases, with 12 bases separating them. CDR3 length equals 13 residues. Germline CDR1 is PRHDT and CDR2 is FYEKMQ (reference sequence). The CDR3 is CASSFEGAREAFF. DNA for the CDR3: TGTGCCAGCAGCTTCGAGGGAGCCCGTGAAGCTTTCTTT.

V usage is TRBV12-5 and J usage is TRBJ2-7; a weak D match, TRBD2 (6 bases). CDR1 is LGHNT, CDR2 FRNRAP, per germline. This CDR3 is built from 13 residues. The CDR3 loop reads CAGIGGKLYEQYF. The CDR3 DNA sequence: TGTGCGGGGATTGGCGGGAAGTTGTACGAGCAGTACTTC. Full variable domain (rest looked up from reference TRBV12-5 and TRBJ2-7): DARVTQTPRHKVTEMGQEVTMRCQPILGHNTVFWYRQTMMQGLELLAYFRNRAPLDDSGMPKDRFSAEMPDATLATLKIQPSEPRDSAVYFCAGIGGKLYEQYFGPGTRLTVT.

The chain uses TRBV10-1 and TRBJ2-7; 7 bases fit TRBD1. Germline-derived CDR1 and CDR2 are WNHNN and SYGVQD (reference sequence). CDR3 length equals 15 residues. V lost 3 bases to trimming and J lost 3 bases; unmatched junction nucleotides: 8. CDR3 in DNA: TGCGCCAGCAGTGACCTAACAGGGGTGGGCTACGAGCAGTACTTC. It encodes CASSDLTGVGYEQYF.

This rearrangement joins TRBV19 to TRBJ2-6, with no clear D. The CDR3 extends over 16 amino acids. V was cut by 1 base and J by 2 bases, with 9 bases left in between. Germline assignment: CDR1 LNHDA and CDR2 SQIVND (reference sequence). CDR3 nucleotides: TGTGCCAGTAGTATAGGCCCAATAGCTGGGGCCAACGTCCTGACTTTC. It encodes CASSIGPIAGANVLTF. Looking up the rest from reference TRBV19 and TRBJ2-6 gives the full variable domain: DGGITQSPKYLFRKEGQNVTLSCEQNLNHDAMYWYRQDPGQGLRLIYYSQIVNDFQKGDIAEGYSVSREKKESFPLTVTSAQKNPTAFYLCASSIGPIAGANVLTFGAGSRLTVL.

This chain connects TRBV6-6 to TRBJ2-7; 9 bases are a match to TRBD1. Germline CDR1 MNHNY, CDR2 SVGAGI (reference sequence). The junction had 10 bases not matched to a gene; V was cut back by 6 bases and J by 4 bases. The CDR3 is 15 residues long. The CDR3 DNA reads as TGTGCCAGCAGAAGAGACAGGGGGACTGAATACGAGCAGTACTTC. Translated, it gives CASRRDRGTEYEQYF.

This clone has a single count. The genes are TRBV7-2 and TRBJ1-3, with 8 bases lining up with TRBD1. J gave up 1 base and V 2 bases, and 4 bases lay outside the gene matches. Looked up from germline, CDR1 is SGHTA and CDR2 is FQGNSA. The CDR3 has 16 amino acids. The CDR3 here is CASSLYQGASGNTIYF. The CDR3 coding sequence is TGTGCCAGCAGCTTATATCAGGGGGCGTCTGGAAACACCATATATTTT.

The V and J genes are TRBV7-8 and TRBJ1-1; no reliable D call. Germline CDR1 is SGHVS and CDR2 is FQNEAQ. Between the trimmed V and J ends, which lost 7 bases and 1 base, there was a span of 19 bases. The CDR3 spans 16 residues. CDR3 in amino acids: CASTPGSGVQNTEAFF. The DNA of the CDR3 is TGTGCCAGCACCCCGGGCAGCGGGGTTCAGAACACTGAAGCTTTCTTT.

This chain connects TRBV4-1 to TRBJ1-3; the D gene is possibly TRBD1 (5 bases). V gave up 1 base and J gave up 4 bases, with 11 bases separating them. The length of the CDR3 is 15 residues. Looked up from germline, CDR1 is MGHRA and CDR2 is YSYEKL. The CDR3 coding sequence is TGCGCCAGCAGCCAAGCAGGGATCGGGGGAAACACCATATATTTT. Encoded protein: CASSQAGIGGNTIYF.

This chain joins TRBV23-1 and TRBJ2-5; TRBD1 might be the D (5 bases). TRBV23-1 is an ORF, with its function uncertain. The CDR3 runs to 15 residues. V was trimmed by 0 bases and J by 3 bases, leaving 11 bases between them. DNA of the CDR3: TGCGCCAGCAGTCAATCGATACGGACAAAAGAGACCCAGTACTTC. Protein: CASSQSIRTKETQYF.

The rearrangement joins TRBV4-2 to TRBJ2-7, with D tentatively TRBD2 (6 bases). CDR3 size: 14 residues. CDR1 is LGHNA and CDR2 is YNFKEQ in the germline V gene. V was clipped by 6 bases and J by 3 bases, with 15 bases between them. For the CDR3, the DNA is TGTGCCAGCAGGCCCAATCGCGGGATCTACGAGCAGTACTTC. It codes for CASRPNRGIYEQYF.

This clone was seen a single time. The DNA of the CDR3 is TGTGCCAGCAGTTTAGGCCAGCGCACTGAAGCTTTCTTT. Protein: CASSLGQRTEAFF. The genes are TRBV27 and TRBJ1-1; D gene unclear. Trimming left V 2 bases short and J 4 bases short, with 8 bases between. The germline CDR1 and CDR2 sequences are MNHEY and SMNVEV (reference sequence). This CDR3 spans 13 amino acids.

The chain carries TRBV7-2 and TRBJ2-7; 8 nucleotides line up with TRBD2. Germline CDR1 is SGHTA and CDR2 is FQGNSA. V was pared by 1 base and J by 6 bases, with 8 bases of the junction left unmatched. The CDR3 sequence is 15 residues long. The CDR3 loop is CASSLVSGAGGEQYF. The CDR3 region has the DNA TGTGCCAGCAGCTTAGTATCTGGGGCGGGGGGCGAGCAGTACTTC.

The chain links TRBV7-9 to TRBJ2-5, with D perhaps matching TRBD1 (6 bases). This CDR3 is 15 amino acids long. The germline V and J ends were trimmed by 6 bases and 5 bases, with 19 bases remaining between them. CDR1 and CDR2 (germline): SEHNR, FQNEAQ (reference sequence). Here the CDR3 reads CASRDLQGLGETQYF. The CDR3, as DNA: TGTGCCAGCAGGGATTTACAGGGATTAGGGGAGACCCAGTACTTC.

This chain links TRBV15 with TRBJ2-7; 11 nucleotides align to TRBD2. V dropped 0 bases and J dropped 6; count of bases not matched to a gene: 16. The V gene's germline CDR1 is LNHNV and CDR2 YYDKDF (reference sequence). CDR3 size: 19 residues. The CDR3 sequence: CATSRDVGKGELAGGEQYF. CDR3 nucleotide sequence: TGTGCCACCAGCAGAGATGTAGGAAAGGGCGAGCTAGCGGGAGGCGAGCAGTACTTC.

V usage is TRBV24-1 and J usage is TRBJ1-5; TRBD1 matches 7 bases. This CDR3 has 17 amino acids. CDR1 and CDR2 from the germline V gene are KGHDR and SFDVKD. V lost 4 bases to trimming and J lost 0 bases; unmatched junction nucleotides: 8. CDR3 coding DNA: TGTGCCACCAGTGAAACCGGGACAGAATATAGCAATCAGCCCCAGCATTTT. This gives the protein CATSETGTEYSNQPQHF.

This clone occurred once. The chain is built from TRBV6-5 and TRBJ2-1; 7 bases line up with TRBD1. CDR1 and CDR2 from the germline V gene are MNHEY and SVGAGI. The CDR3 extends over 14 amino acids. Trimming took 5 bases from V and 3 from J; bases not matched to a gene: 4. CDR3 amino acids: CASSQGDFYNEQFF. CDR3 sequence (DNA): TGTGCCAGCAGTCAGGGGGATTTCTACAATGAGCAGTTCTTC.